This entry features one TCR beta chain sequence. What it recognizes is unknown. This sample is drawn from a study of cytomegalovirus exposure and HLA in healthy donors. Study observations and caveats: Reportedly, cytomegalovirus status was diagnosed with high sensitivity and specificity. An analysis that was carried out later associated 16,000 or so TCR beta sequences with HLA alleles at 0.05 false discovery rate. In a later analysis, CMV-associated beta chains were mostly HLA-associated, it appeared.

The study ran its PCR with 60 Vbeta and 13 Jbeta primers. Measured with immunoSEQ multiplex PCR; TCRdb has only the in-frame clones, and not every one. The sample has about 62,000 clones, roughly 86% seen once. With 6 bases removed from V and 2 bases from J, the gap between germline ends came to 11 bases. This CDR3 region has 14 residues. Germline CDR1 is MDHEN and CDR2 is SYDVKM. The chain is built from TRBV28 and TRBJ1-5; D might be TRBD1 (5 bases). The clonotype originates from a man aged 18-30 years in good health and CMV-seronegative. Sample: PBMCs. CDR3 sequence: CASSSGGGNQPQHF. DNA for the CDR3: TGTGCCAGCAGCTCCGGGGGGGGCAATCAGCCCCAGCATTTT.